This is a list of T cell receptor beta chains from one sample in a study of cytomegalovirus exposure and HLA in healthy donors. The protocol was immunoSEQ multiplex PCR, while the TCRdb copy is restricted to in-frame clones and leaves out a portion. The table includes about 110,000 clones, roughly 87% detected once. Sequenced sample: PBMCs. Receptors were obtained from a man under 40 in good health and CMV-seropositive. Each CDR3 is given with its conserved first and last residue. Each record gives: clone size, V gene, D gene, J gene, CDR3 protein, CDR3 DNA. D genes are given only for firm matches. Part of the rows lack a size; the others show once, few, many or a class for expanded clones.

>.|TRBV10-3|.|TRBJ1-3
CAISVQGYGNTIYF
TGTGCCATCAGTGTACAGGGCTATGGAAACACCATATATTTT
>.|TRBV19|TRBD1|TRBJ1-1
CASRQGRTEAFF
TGTGCCAGCCGACAGGGGAGGACTGAAGCTTTCTTT
>.|TRBV18|TRBD1|TRBJ1-2
CASSRSDRGPGYTF
TGTGCCAGCTCCCGATCCGACAGGGGGCCTGGCTACACCTTC
>.|TRBV12-5|TRBD1|TRBJ1-1
CASGLTGGNTEAFF
TGTGCTAGTGGTTTGACAGGGGGCAACACTGAAGCTTTCTTT
>.|TRBV7-9|.|TRBJ2-1
CASSQLTVRGGLNEQFF
TGTGCCAGCAGCCAGCTAACCGTTAGGGGGGGGCTCAATGAGCAGTTCTTC
>.|TRBV28|.|TRBJ1-1
CASTRDTEAFF
TGTGCCAGCACCAGGGACACTGAAGCTTTCTTT
>.|TRBV27|TRBD1|TRBJ1-1
CATWDSDFTEAFF
TGTGCCACCTGGGACAGCGACTTCACTGAAGCTTTCTTT
>few|TRBV4-2|TRBD2|TRBJ2-3
CASSQETGTSGTDTQYF
TGTGCCAGCAGCCAAGAAACCGGGACTAGCGGCACAGATACGCAGTATTTT
>once|TRBV6-5|.|TRBJ1-4
CATLLGATNEKLFF
TGTGCCACTCTTCTCGGGGCAACTAATGAAAAACTGTTTTTT
>.|TRBV30|.|TRBJ1-5
CAWSPLSGDQPQHF
TGTGCCTGGAGTCCACTATCCGGGGATCAGCCCCAGCATTTT
>.|TRBV11-2|TRBD1|TRBJ1-1
CASSFSGQGSSEAFF
TGTGCCAGCAGCTTTTCTGGACAGGGAAGCTCTGAAGCTTTCTTT
>.|TRBV19|.|TRBJ2-6
CASSTRGQTGANVLTF
TGTGCCAGTAGTACCCGGGGACAAACTGGGGCCAACGTCCTGACTTTC
>.|TRBV19|.|TRBJ1-5
CASSPGQFSNQPQHF
TGTGCCAGTAGTCCTGGACAGTTTAGCAATCAGCCCCAGCATTTT
>once|TRBV12-5|.|TRBJ1-1
CASGLRGTIEAFF
TGTGCTAGTGGTTTAAGGGGGACGATAGAAGCTTTCTTT